This TCR beta chain derives from a study of Graves' ophthalmopathy and Graves' hyperthyroidism. This clonotype occurred many times. Beta-chain TCR CDR3 regions were amplified from RNA transcripts. First-round RT-PCR with HTBI primers preceded a second-round multiplex PCR. TCRdb called the multiplex PCR reads again in MiXCR, with one record for every CDR3 protein. The table includes 300,000 to 400,000 distinct CDR3 sequences, around a sixth detected once. Clinicians made diagnoses from clinical symptoms, serum thyroxine, TRAb, thyroid ultrasound and orbital computed tomography. This CDR3 region has 13 residues. Trimming removed 1 base from V and 5 bases from J, with 8 bases in between.

Sequencing used peripheral blood. This sequence was found in an adult man with Graves' ophthalmopathy. The J gene is TRBJ2-5, the V gene TRBV12-3 or TRBV12-4; D unclear. The chain's CDR3 is CASSLGAGETQYF. CDR3 in DNA: TGTGCCAGCAGTTTAGGGGCCGGGGAGACCCAGTACTTC.